This note documents a single T cell receptor beta chain sequence. Its antigen is unknown. In germline, CDR1 is ENHRY, CDR2 SYGVKD. V lost 3 bases and J lost 3; bases outside the gene matches: 7. The CDR3 loop spans 15 amino acids. TCRdb processed the reads anew with MiXCR; each CDR3 protein has one entry. The data contain about 130,000 distinct CDR3 sequences, under 30% of them singletons. The source of the sample is a study of T cell repertoires in cytomegalovirus infection. Study-level results: The cumulative frequency of public TCR beta families distinguished individuals who carried CMV together with the relevant HLA.

This sequence was found in a human donor in good health (CMV status not recorded). Some clones in this sample may be carry-over from other donors' samples. Material: PBMCs, sequenced either directly or after in vitro stimulation (not recorded which). The chain carries TRBV10-3 and TRBJ1-2, with 7 bases aligning to TRBD1. CDR3 DNA: TGTGCCATCAGTGACAGAGCTGACAGGGACTATGGCTACACCTTC. It specifies CAISDRADRDYGYTF.